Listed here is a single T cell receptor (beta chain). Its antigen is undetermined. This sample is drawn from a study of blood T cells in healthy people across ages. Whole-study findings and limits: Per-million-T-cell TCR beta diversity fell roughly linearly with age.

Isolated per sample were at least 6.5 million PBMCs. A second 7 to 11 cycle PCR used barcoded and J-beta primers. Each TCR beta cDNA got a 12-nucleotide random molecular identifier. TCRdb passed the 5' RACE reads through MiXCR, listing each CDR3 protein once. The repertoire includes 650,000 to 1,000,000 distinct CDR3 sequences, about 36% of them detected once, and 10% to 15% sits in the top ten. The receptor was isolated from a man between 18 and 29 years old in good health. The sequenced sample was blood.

CDR3 sequence reads: CASSPPSGGRDEQFF. The CDR3 nucleotides read TGTGCCAGCAGCCCCCCTAGCGGGGGTAGGGATGAGCAGTTCTTC. The chain combines TRBV7-2 with TRBJ2-1; 10 bases map to TRBD2. V gave up 5 bases and J gave up 8 bases; unmatched junction bases: 9. The CDR3 sequence is 15 residues long. Germline V gene lookup returns CDR1 SGHTA and CDR2 FQGNSA. The whole variable domain, remainder taken from reference TRBV7-2 and TRBJ2-1, is GAGVSQSPSNKVTEKGKDVELRCDPISGHTALYWYRQSLGQGLEFLIYFQGNSAPDKSGLPSDRFSAERTGGSVSTLTIQRTQQEDSAVYLCASSPPSGGRDEQFFGPGTRLTVL.